The clone carrying this T cell receptor (beta chain) was seen more than once but under ten times. This sample is drawn from a study of blood T cell repertoires in COVID-19. Overall study: Samples representing acute and convalescent COVID-19 were sourced from the United States, Italy and Spain. PBMCs, B-cell-depleted T cells, or T cells provided the cDNA or gDNA that made up the material.

How the authors handled the data: Reference gene primer amplification yielded estimated nucleated cell counts. The assay was immunoSEQ multiplex PCR, and TCRdb's table has in-frame clones only and misses some. The V and J calls and clone size are taken from that table; D and trimming were inferred from the DNA. The sample holds approximately 140,000 clones, under 85% seen once. In germline, CDR1 is SGDLS, CDR2 YYNGEE. The germline V and J ends were trimmed by 4 bases and 4 bases, with 17 bases remaining between them. This CDR3 has 15 amino acids. What was sequenced was peripheral blood. The chain has TRBV9 and TRBJ1-1; D perhaps matches TRBD1 (6 bases). The receptor's source is a human donor in a cohort sampled during active COVID-19. Here the CDR3 DNA reads TGTGCCAGCAGCCCCCAAGGTAGGGGGGGCACTGAAGCTTTCTTT. Its protein is CASSPQGRGGTEAFF.